This T cell receptor (beta chain) was sequenced during a study of post-analysis software for immune sequencing data. Points from the study as a whole: Compared with controls, patients showed significantly lower normalized Chao1 diversity. In patients, a few TRBV segments were more frequent than in controls, with TRBV5-6, TRBV5-1 and TRBV20-1 among them.

The TCR beta cDNA libraries contained unique molecular identifiers. TCRdb processed the PCR reads anew with MiXCR; each CDR3 protein has one entry. The sample includes around 710,000 distinct CDR3 sequences, around 46% of them seen just once. This clonotype appeared a few times. Antigen specificity is unknown. The CDR3 runs to 16 residues. Germline V lookup: CDR1 LGHNA, CDR2 YNFKEQ. V lost 4 bases, J lost 7 bases, and 11 bases stayed unmatched. This TCR derives from a girl between 10 and 17 years old with multiple sclerosis. Sequencing was carried out using blood. J is TRBJ2-1 and V is TRBV4-2; TRBD2 matches at 9 bases. This CDR3 is CASSLPLAGTRNEQFF. The DNA of the CDR3 is TGTGCCAGCAGCCTCCCCCTAGCGGGAACTAGGAATGAGCAGTTCTTC.